Listed below are T cell receptor beta chains from one sample, sequenced in a study of neurological immune-mediated disorders. TCRdb called the 5' RACE reads again in MiXCR, with one record for every CDR3 protein. The data contain about 71,000 distinct CDR3 sequences, 3.4% of them seen just once; the ten biggest clones take up approximately 3.7%. Sequencing input: PBMCs. Receptors were obtained from a man in his forties with multiple sclerosis. Each CDR3 is given with its conserved first and last residue. A D gene is named only where the DNA matches it firmly. Clone size is stated in some rows and not others, as once, few, many or a class when expanded.

CDR3aa: CASSLLAGADNEQFF; CDR3nt: TGTGCCAGCAGTCTACTAGCGGGGGCGGACAATGAGCAGTTCTTC; d_gene: TRBD2; abundance: many; v_gene: TRBV7-9; j_gene: TRBJ2-1
CDR3aa: CASSFQDPNTGELFF; CDR3nt: TGCGCCAGCAGCTTCCAGGACCCGAACACCGGGGAGCTGTTTTTT; d_gene: NA; abundance: many; v_gene: TRBV5-1; j_gene: TRBJ2-2
CDR3aa: CASTRERSGELFF; CDR3nt: TGCGCCAGTACGCGGGAGAGGTCCGGGGAGCTGTTTTTT; d_gene: TRBD2; abundance: many; v_gene: TRBV5-1; j_gene: TRBJ2-2
CDR3aa: CASSWTGDRTDTQYF; CDR3nt: TGCGCCAGCAGCTGGACAGGGGACCGCACAGATACGCAGTATTTT; d_gene: TRBD1; abundance: many; v_gene: TRBV5-1; j_gene: TRBJ2-3
CDR3aa: CASSPTGGRSGNTIYF; CDR3nt: TGTGCCAGCAGTCCGACAGGGGGACGATCTGGAAACACCATATATTTT; d_gene: TRBD1; abundance: many; v_gene: TRBV12-3/TRBV12-4; j_gene: TRBJ1-3
CDR3aa: CASSPGTSETDTQYF; CDR3nt: TGTGCCAGCAGCCCAGGGACTAGCGAGACAGATACGCAGTATTTT; d_gene: TRBD2; abundance: few; v_gene: TRBV11-3; j_gene: TRBJ2-3
CDR3aa: CASSWGTGGAYGYTF; CDR3nt: TGCGCCAGCAGCTGGGGGACAGGGGGTGCCTATGGCTACACCTTC; d_gene: TRBD1; abundance: many; v_gene: TRBV5-1; j_gene: TRBJ1-2
CDR3aa: CASSPTGLGQGSAGYTF; CDR3nt: TGTGCCAGCAGCCCGACCGGCCTGGGACAGGGATCAGCTGGCTACACCTTC; d_gene: TRBD1; abundance: many; v_gene: TRBV5-6; j_gene: TRBJ1-2
CDR3aa: CASSRDLSSYEQYF; CDR3nt: TGTGCCAGCAGCCGGGACCTTAGCTCCTACGAGCAGTACTTC; d_gene: NA; abundance: few; v_gene: TRBV14; j_gene: TRBJ2-7
CDR3aa: CSVEKGTRHTEAFF; CDR3nt: TGCAGCGTTGAGAAGGGCACCAGGCACACTGAAGCTTTCTTT; d_gene: NA; abundance: many; v_gene: TRBV29-1; j_gene: TRBJ1-1
CDR3aa: CASSSSSGGAQETQYF; CDR3nt: TGCGCCAGCAGCTCCTCTAGCGGGGGGGCCCAAGAGACCCAGTACTTC; d_gene: TRBD2; abundance: many; v_gene: TRBV5-1; j_gene: TRBJ2-5
CDR3aa: CASSDLNLAGDTDTQYF; CDR3nt: TGTGCCAGCAGTGACCTTAACCTAGCGGGGGACACAGATACGCAGTATTTT; d_gene: TRBD2; abundance: many; v_gene: TRBV25-1; j_gene: TRBJ2-3
CDR3aa: CASSESGFDGNTIYF; CDR3nt: TGTGCCAGCAGTGAATCAGGGTTCGATGGAAACACCATATATTTT; d_gene: NA; abundance: many; v_gene: TRBV2; j_gene: TRBJ1-3
CDR3aa: CSAPGRGPHEQFF; CDR3nt: TGCAGTGCTCCCGGCAGGGGCCCCCATGAGCAGTTCTTC; d_gene: NA; abundance: many; v_gene: TRBV20-1; j_gene: TRBJ2-1
CDR3aa: CASSLGDIYEQYF; CDR3nt: TGCGCCAGCAGCTTGGGAGACATCTACGAGCAGTACTTC; d_gene: NA; abundance: many; v_gene: TRBV5-1; j_gene: TRBJ2-7
CDR3aa: CASSQDQALSEQFF; CDR3nt: TGTGCCAGCAGCCAAGATCAGGCTCTCAGTGAGCAGTTCTTC; d_gene: NA; abundance: many; v_gene: TRBV4-2; j_gene: TRBJ2-1
CDR3aa: CSARVGGTVSEQFF; CDR3nt: TGCAGTGCTAGAGTGGGGGGTACCGTCAGTGAGCAGTTCTTC; d_gene: NA; abundance: many; v_gene: TRBV20-1; j_gene: TRBJ2-1
CDR3aa: CASSLSGRGTEAFF; CDR3nt: TGCGCCAGCAGCTTATCCGGTCGAGGAACTGAAGCTTTCTTT; d_gene: NA; abundance: many; v_gene: TRBV5-1; j_gene: TRBJ1-1
CDR3aa: CASKGTLAQGQFF; CDR3nt: TGTGCCAGCAAAGGGACACTGGCTCAGGGGCAGTTCTTC; d_gene: NA; abundance: many; v_gene: TRBV12-3/TRBV12-4; j_gene: TRBJ2-1
CDR3aa: CASSSQGQGDMYF; CDR3nt: TGTGCCAGCAGCTCCCAGGGACAGGGAGATATGTACTTC; d_gene: TRBD1; abundance: many; v_gene: TRBV7-2; j_gene: TRBJ2-7
CDR3aa: CASSLSENYGYTF; CDR3nt: TGTGCCAGCAGTTTATCAGAGAACTATGGCTACACCTTC; d_gene: NA; abundance: many; v_gene: TRBV27; j_gene: TRBJ1-2
CDR3aa: CASSLTGGEKLFF; CDR3nt: TGCGCCAGCAGCTTGACAGGGGGTGAAAAACTGTTTTTT; d_gene: TRBD1; abundance: NA; v_gene: TRBV5-1; j_gene: TRBJ1-4